This T cell receptor (beta chain) was profiled in a study of cytomegalovirus exposure and HLA in healthy donors. Findings of the study overall: Cytomegalovirus-associated TCR beta chains were listed, numbering around 150. A link between a missense DCLRE1C variant and TCR beta V- and J-gene trimming emerged from a later analysis.

The CDR3 has 13 residues. Losses at the gene ends were 7 bases for V and 7 bases for J; bases not matched to a gene: 10. Germline V gene sequence: CDR1 SGHTA, CDR2 FQGNSA. Whereas donors were nominally healthy upon sampling, unrecorded immune exposures were probable. Details on this clone: Its antigen is currently unknown.

Use of 60 Vbeta and 13 Jbeta primers characterized the PCR. Assay used: immunoSEQ multiplex PCR; TCRdb lists only in-frame clones, some missing. The table lists more than 100,000 clones, around 67% of them singletons, with approximately 3.8% in the top ten. The specimen was PBMCs. The chain uses TRBV7-2 and TRBJ2-7; TRBD2 agrees at 7 bases. The receptor was isolated from a woman aged 40 to 49 in good health and CMV-seronegative. The CDR3 loop is CASTGGPGGEQYF. CDR3 in DNA: TGTGCCAGCACGGGCGGGCCCGGGGGGGAGCAGTACTTC.